The sequence of this TCR beta chain was determined in a study of blood T cell repertoires in COVID-19. The germline CDR1 and CDR2 sequences are SEHNR and FQNEAQ (reference sequence). There are 15 residues in the CDR3. J was trimmed by 4 bases and V by 4 bases; bases with no gene match: 4. The repertoire was sequenced with immunoSEQ multiplex PCR; TCRdb's copy has only in-frame clones and lacks some. The repertoire holds hundreds of thousands of clones, with approximately 88% as singletons. The sample consisted of peripheral blood. V is TRBV7-9 and J is TRBJ2-3; 11 positions agree with TRBD2. This sequence originates from a middle-aged man with acute or convalescent COVID-19. CDR3 DNA sequence: TGTGCCAGCAGCTGGCTAGCGGGAGGCGCAGATACGCAGTATTTT. Protein: CASSWLAGGADTQYF.